This T cell receptor beta chain emerged from a study of cytomegalovirus exposure and HLA in healthy donors. Background on the study: A prior study identified 100 million to 130 million unique TCR beta sequences from around 180 million T cells. Points from the study as a whole: CMV serostatus stood as the only immune exposure information on hand. Analyses of presence/absence relied on an assumption of roughly uniform sequencing depth across donors.

This clone showed up just a few times. Antigen specificity is unknown. The V gene lost 6 bases and the J gene lost 3 bases, with 20 bases spanning the gap. CDR3 size: 16 residues. CDR1 and CDR2 from the germline V gene are SNHLY and FYNNEI. PCR employed 60 Vbeta and 13 Jbeta primers. Some clones are missing from TCRdb's copy, which holds only in-frame ones; the method was immunoSEQ multiplex PCR. There are 150,000 to 200,000 clones in the sample; about 80% occur only once, and about 2.2% lies in the top ten. This sequence originates from a woman aged 30 to 39 in good health and CMV-seronegative. The rearrangement joins TRBV2 to TRBJ1-2, with a weak D call TRBD1 (5 bases). Material: PBMCs. The CDR3 loop is CASRYPGTGGDYGYTF. In DNA, the CDR3 is TGTGCCAGCAGGTATCCCGGGACGGGCGGGGACTATGGCTACACCTTC.